This is a list of T cell receptor beta chains from one sample in a study of T cell repertoires in cytomegalovirus infection. TCRdb passed the reads through MiXCR, listing each CDR3 protein once. The data contain about 360,000 distinct CDR3 sequences, around a sixth of them singletons. The specimen was PBMCs. Receptor source: a human donor in good health (CMV status not recorded). Some clones in this sample may be carry-over from other donors' samples. CDR3s leave out the opening cysteine and the closing phenylalanine or tryptophan. Fields, in order: V gene, CDR3 length, CDR3 protein.

>TRBV4-1|13
ASSQPGLINSPLH
>TRBV4-1|13
ASSQDLRVWTEAF
>TRBV6-5|14
ASSRQRDTSTDTQY
>TRBV7-6|12
ASSSLTVNTEAF
>TRBV6-1|13
ASSRPDQGAGELF
>TRBV20-1|14
SARDRYQGAGTEAF
>TRBV7-8|14
ASRRTRGSSYNEQF
>TRBV11-2|12
ASRAGGGSDTQY
>TRBV20-1|12
SARAGGQLYEQY
>TRBV4-1|13
ASSQEQSRQSTIY
>TRBV3-1|14
ASSQERGRKNTEAF
>TRBV11-2|14
ASSSSGGVSTDTQY
>TRBV19|13
ASSITSGQTYEQY
>TRBV7-2|14
ASSTKLGQGSYEQY
>TRBV7-2|12
ASSLGLARETQY
>TRBV5-6|16
ASSLDGTSGRDYNEQF
>TRBV7-9|13
ASSLGTSDTDTQY
>TRBV24-1|16
ATSASSRATTIVNGYT
>TRBV12-3/TRBV12-4|13
ASSITGNSGNTIY
>TRBV20-1|10
SALPGGQTQY
>TRBV7-2|10
ASSLHTDTQY
>TRBV18|14
ASSPSLSAGGNEQF